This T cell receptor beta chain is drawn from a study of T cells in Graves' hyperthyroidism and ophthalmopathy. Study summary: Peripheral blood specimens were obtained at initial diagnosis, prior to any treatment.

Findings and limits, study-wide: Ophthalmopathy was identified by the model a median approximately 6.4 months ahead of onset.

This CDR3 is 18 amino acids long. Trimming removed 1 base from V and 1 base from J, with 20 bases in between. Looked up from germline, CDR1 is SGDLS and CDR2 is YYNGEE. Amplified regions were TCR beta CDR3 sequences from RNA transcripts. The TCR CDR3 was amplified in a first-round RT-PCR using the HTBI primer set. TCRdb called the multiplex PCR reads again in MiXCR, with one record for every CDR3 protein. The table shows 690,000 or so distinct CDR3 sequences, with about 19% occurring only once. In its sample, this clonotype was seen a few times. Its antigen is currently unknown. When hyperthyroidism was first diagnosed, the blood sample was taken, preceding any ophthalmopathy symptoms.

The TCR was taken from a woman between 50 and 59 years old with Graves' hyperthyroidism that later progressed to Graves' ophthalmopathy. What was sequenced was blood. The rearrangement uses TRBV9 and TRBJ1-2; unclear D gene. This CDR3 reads CASSVTATQLQFNYGYTF. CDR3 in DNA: TGTGCCAGCAGCGTAACGGCGACGCAGCTTCAATTTAACTATGGCTACACCTTC.